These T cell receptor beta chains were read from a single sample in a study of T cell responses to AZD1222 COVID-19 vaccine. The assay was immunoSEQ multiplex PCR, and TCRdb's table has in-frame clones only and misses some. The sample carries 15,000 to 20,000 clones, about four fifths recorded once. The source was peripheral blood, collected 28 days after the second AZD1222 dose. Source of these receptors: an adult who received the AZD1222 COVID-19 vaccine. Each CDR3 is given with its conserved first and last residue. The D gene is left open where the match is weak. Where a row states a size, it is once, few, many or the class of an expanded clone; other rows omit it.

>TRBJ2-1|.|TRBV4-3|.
CASSQDARSYNEQFF
TGCGCCAGCAGCCAAGACGCCAGATCCTACAATGAGCAGTTCTTC
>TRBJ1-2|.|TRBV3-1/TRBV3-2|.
CASSPDGANYGYTF
TGTGCCAGCAGCCCCGACGGAGCTAACTATGGCTACACCTTC
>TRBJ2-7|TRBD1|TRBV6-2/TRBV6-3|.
CASSYPGQGAREQYF
TGTGCCAGCAGTTACCCGGGACAGGGGGCCCGAGAGCAGTACTTC
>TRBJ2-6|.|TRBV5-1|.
CASSIGSGANVLTF
TGCGCCAGCAGCATCGGTTCTGGGGCCAACGTCCTGACTTTC
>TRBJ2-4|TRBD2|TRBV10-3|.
CAAGELAKNIQYF
TGTGCCGCGGGAGAGTTAGCCAAAAACATTCAGTACTTC
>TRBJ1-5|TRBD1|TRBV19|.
CASSTLQGRQHF
TGTGCCAGTAGTACCTTACAGGGGCGCCAGCATTTT
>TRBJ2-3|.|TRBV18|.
CASSPPEQGGDTQYF
TGTGCCAGCTCACCACCGGAGCAGGGAGGAGATACGCAGTATTTT
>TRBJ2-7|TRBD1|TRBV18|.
CASSRGQGGSEQYF
TGTGCCAGCTCGCGGGGACAGGGAGGTAGCGAGCAGTACTTC
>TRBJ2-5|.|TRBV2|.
CASGGGLGETQYF
TGTGCCAGCGGCGGGGGCCTAGGAGAGACCCAGTACTTC
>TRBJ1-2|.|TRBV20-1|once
CSALNYGYTF
TGCAGTGCTCTGAACTATGGCTACACCTTC
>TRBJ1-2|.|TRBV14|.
CASSQLMGDGYTF
TGTGCCAGCAGCCAACTAATGGGGGATGGCTACACCTTC
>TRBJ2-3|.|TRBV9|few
CASSGSWINTDTQYF
TGTGCCAGCAGCGGATCATGGATCAACACAGATACGCAGTATTTT
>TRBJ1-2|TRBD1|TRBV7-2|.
CASSPPDRGFGYTF
TGTGCCAGCAGCCCCCCGGACAGGGGGTTTGGCTACACCTTC
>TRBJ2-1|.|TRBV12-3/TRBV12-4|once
CASSKGPYNEQFF
TGTGCCAGCAGCAAGGGGCCGTACAATGAGCAGTTCTTC
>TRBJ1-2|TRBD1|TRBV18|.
CASSPGQGANGYTF
TGTGCCAGCTCACCAGGGCAGGGGGCAAATGGCTACACCTTC
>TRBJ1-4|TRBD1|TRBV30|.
CAWEGPDRGEKLFF
TGTGCCTGGGAGGGCCCAGACAGGGGGGAAAAACTGTTTTTT
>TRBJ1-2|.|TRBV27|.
CASSQSTAGRGYTF
TGTGCCAGCAGTCAGTCAACAGCAGGTCGGGGCTACACCTTC
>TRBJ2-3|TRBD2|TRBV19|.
CASSIGPGLAGRGGTDTQYF
TGTGCCAGTAGTATCGGCCCCGGACTAGCGGGGCGGGGGGGCACAGATACGCAGTATTTT
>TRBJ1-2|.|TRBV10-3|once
CAIGTDPGNYGYTF
TGTGCCATAGGGACCGACCCCGGGAACTATGGCTACACCTTC
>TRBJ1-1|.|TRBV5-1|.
CASSFRQGGTEAFF
TGCGCCAGCAGCTTTAGGCAGGGTGGCACTGAAGCTTTCTTT
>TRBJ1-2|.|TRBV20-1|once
CSASLDSSFNYGYTF
TGCAGTGCTAGTCTGGACAGCTCTTTCAACTATGGCTACACCTTC
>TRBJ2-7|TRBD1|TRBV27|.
CASSRHRTGASYEQYF
TGTGCCAGCAGCCGACATCGGACAGGGGCCTCCTACGAGCAGTACTTC
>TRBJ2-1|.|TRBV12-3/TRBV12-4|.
CASSLGYNEQFF
TGTGCCAGCAGTTTGGGGTACAATGAGCAGTTCTTC
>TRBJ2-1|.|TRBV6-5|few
CASRDYTNNEQFF
TGTGCCAGCAGGGATTATACCAACAATGAGCAGTTCTTC
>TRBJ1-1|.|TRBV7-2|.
CASSPGAANTEAFF
TGTGCCAGCAGCCCAGGGGCCGCGAACACTGAAGCTTTCTTT
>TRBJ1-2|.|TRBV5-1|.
CASSLAQVGDGYTF
TGCGCCAGCAGCTTGGCACAGGTGGGAGATGGCTACACCTTC
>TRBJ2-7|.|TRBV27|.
CASSQGREQYF
TGTGCCAGCAGTCAGGGTAGGGAGCAGTACTTC
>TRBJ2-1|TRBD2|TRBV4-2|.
CASSQGGLAGLNEQFF
TGTGCCAGCAGCCAAGGCGGACTAGCGGGGCTGAATGAGCAGTTCTTC
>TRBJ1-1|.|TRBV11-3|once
CASSQSTRDTEAFF
TGTGCCAGCAGCCAATCAACCCGGGACACTGAAGCTTTCTTT
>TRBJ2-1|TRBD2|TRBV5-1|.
CASSLDPAGEIYNEQFF
TGCGCCAGCAGCTTGGACCCCGCGGGAGAAATCTACAATGAGCAGTTCTTC
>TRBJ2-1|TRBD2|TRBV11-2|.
CASRTPGTTIYNEQFF
TGTGCCAGCAGGACACCCGGGACTACTATCTACAATGAGCAGTTCTTC
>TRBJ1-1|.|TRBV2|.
CASSVPDGRGATEAFF
TGTGCCAGCAGTGTCCCCGATGGGCGGGGGGCTACTGAAGCTTTCTTT